This is a list of T cell receptor beta chains from one sample in a study of T cells in Graves' hyperthyroidism and ophthalmopathy. TCRdb reanalysed the multiplex PCR reads using MiXCR and keeps one entry per CDR3 protein. The sample has 300,000 to 450,000 distinct CDR3 sequences; around 20% are singletons. The sequenced material came from blood. The receptors stem from a man in his late teens or twenties with Graves' ophthalmopathy. Each CDR3 is given with its conserved first and last residue. Each record gives: clone size, V gene, D gene, J gene, CDR3 DNA, CDR3 protein. The D gene is left open where the match is weak. Only part of the rows carry a size: once, few, many, or a class if the clone is expanded.

clone size: few; V gene: TRBV29-1; D gene: -; J gene: TRBJ2-7; CDR3 DNA: TGCAGCGCCCTAGGGGGCTACGAGCAGTACTTC; CDR3 protein: CSALGGYEQYF
clone size: -; V gene: TRBV5-6; D gene: -; J gene: TRBJ1-6; CDR3 DNA: TGTGCCAGCAGCTGGGCTAACCCGGGACTCACAGGTGGCTCCTATAATTCACCCCTCCACTTT; CDR3 protein: CASSWANPGLTGGSYNSPLHF
clone size: many; V gene: TRBV2; D gene: TRBD1; J gene: TRBJ1-2; CDR3 DNA: TGTGCCAGCAGTGAAAGGGCGGACAGGTTGAATGGCTACACCTTC; CDR3 protein: CASSERADRLNGYTF
clone size: many; V gene: TRBV12-3/TRBV12-4; D gene: -; J gene: TRBJ2-7; CDR3 DNA: TGTGCCAGCAGATCCGGGACACCGGGCTCCTACGAGCAGTACTTC; CDR3 protein: CASRSGTPGSYEQYF
clone size: many; V gene: TRBV3-1; D gene: TRBD1; J gene: TRBJ1-1; CDR3 DNA: TGTGCCAGCAGCCCTCCGGGACAGGGACGGTTTATCACTGAAGCTTTCTTT; CDR3 protein: CASSPPGQGRFITEAFF
clone size: few; V gene: TRBV11-2; D gene: TRBD1; J gene: TRBJ2-2; CDR3 DNA: TGTGCCAGCAGCCTCGGCGACAGGGGGATTAGGGAGCTGTTTTTT; CDR3 protein: CASSLGDRGIRELFF
clone size: many; V gene: TRBV28; D gene: -; J gene: TRBJ1-5; CDR3 DNA: TGTGCCAGCAGTTTCCAGCTCTTAAATCAGCCCCAGCATTTT; CDR3 protein: CASSFQLLNQPQHF
clone size: many; V gene: TRBV7-6; D gene: TRBD1; J gene: TRBJ1-5; CDR3 DNA: TGTGCCAGCAGCAGCTCCGGGACAGGGGACAATCAGCCCCAGCATTTT; CDR3 protein: CASSSSGTGDNQPQHF
clone size: -; V gene: TRBV12-3/TRBV12-4; D gene: TRBD2; J gene: TRBJ2-1; CDR3 DNA: TGTGCCAGCAGCTTACACGGGACTAGCAATGAGCAGTTCTTC; CDR3 protein: CASSLHGTSNEQFF
clone size: many; V gene: TRBV15; D gene: TRBD1; J gene: TRBJ1-4; CDR3 DNA: TGTGCCACCAGCAGCACCCCCCGACAGGGAGCCCCTGAAAAACTGTTTTTT; CDR3 protein: CATSSTPRQGAPEKLFF
clone size: many; V gene: TRBV5-1; D gene: -; J gene: TRBJ2-1; CDR3 DNA: TGCGCCAGCAGCGTGGGCCAAAACAATGAGCAGTTCTTC; CDR3 protein: CASSVGQNNEQFF
clone size: many; V gene: TRBV6-2/TRBV6-3; D gene: -; J gene: TRBJ1-2; CDR3 DNA: TGTGCCAGCAATCGCGGCAGCTATGGCTACACCTTC; CDR3 protein: CASNRGSYGYTF
clone size: many; V gene: TRBV10-3; D gene: TRBD1; J gene: TRBJ1-1; CDR3 DNA: TGTGCCATCAGTGAATACCAGGGGGGGAACACTGAAGCTTTCTTT; CDR3 protein: CAISEYQGGNTEAFF
clone size: many; V gene: TRBV19; D gene: -; J gene: TRBJ2-3; CDR3 DNA: TGTGCCAGTAGTGCCACAGGGTTGGGGGATACGCAGTATTTT; CDR3 protein: CASSATGLGDTQYF
clone size: few; V gene: TRBV4-1; D gene: -; J gene: TRBJ2-2; CDR3 DNA: TGCGCCAGCAGCCAAGATAGATTCGGGGAGCTGTTTTTT; CDR3 protein: CASSQDRFGELFF
clone size: -; V gene: TRBV24-1; D gene: -; J gene: TRBJ1-5; CDR3 DNA: TGTGCCACCAGTGACCGGGACGGGAGGGGCAATCAGCCCCAGCATTTT; CDR3 protein: CATSDRDGRGNQPQHF
clone size: many; V gene: TRBV27; D gene: -; J gene: TRBJ1-5; CDR3 DNA: TGTGCCAGCAGTTCGAAGGGGTCCCTAAATAGCAATCAGCCCCAGCATTTT; CDR3 protein: CASSSKGSLNSNQPQHF
clone size: many; V gene: TRBV7-8; D gene: -; J gene: TRBJ1-1; CDR3 DNA: TGTGCCAGCAGCGAGCTGGGGGCGGCTGAAGCTTTCTTT; CDR3 protein: CASSELGAAEAFF
clone size: many; V gene: TRBV6-1; D gene: TRBD1; J gene: TRBJ1-2; CDR3 DNA: TGTGCCAGCAGGGGGGACAGAATCTATGGCTACACCTTC; CDR3 protein: CASRGDRIYGYTF
clone size: -; V gene: TRBV27; D gene: -; J gene: TRBJ2-1; CDR3 DNA: TGTGCCAGCAGCACGGCCCAGCCGTATGAGCAGTTCTTC; CDR3 protein: CASSTAQPYEQFF
clone size: -; V gene: TRBV7-2; D gene: -; J gene: TRBJ2-1; CDR3 DNA: TGTGCCAGCCAAAGGGGGCGGGGTGAGCAGTTCTTC; CDR3 protein: CASQRGRGEQFF
clone size: many; V gene: TRBV10-2; D gene: -; J gene: TRBJ1-1; CDR3 DNA: TGCGCCAGCAGGGAGGGGGTGTCGGGTGAAGCTTTCTTT; CDR3 protein: CASREGVSGEAFF
clone size: many; V gene: TRBV11-2; D gene: TRBD1; J gene: TRBJ2-1; CDR3 DNA: TGTGCCAGCAGCTCGACAGGGGGCAAGTACAATGAGCAGTTCTTC; CDR3 protein: CASSSTGGKYNEQFF
clone size: many; V gene: TRBV5-1; D gene: TRBD1; J gene: TRBJ1-2; CDR3 DNA: TGCGCCAGCAGCCTACCCGGACAGGGGGGCCTGTATGGCTACACCTTC; CDR3 protein: CASSLPGQGGLYGYTF
clone size: -; V gene: TRBV5-6; D gene: TRBD2; J gene: TRBJ2-1; CDR3 DNA: TGTGCCAGCAGCTGGGGGGGGGGACCCATTCGTCATCAGTTCTTC; CDR3 protein: CASSWGGGPIRHQFF
clone size: many; V gene: TRBV7-9; D gene: TRBD2; J gene: TRBJ2-5; CDR3 DNA: TGTGCCAGCAGCCGACTAGCGGGGAAAGAGACCCAGTACTTC; CDR3 protein: CASSRLAGKETQYF
clone size: -; V gene: TRBV7-9; D gene: -; J gene: TRBJ2-3; CDR3 DNA: TGTGCCAGCAGCTCTGGTTCAGATACGCAGTATTTT; CDR3 protein: CASSSGSDTQYF
clone size: -; V gene: TRBV19; D gene: -; J gene: TRBJ1-5; CDR3 DNA: TGTGCCAGTAGTATGGGCAGAAGCAATCAGCCCCAGCATTTT; CDR3 protein: CASSMGRSNQPQHF
clone size: -; V gene: TRBV2; D gene: TRBD2; J gene: TRBJ2-1; CDR3 DNA: TGTGCCAGCAGCCCGGTCCCCACTAGCGGGGGGGCAAATGAGCAGTTCTTC; CDR3 protein: CASSPVPTSGGANEQFF
clone size: many; V gene: TRBV12-3/TRBV12-4; D gene: -; J gene: TRBJ2-7; CDR3 DNA: TGTGCCAGCAGTTCGACAACCACCTACGAGCAGTACTTC; CDR3 protein: CASSSTTTYEQYF
clone size: -; V gene: TRBV14; D gene: -; J gene: TRBJ2-7; CDR3 DNA: TGTGCCAGCAGCCAAGGAGGGGTGGGCTACGAGCAGTACTTC; CDR3 protein: CASSQGGVGYEQYF
clone size: many; V gene: TRBV12-3/TRBV12-4; D gene: -; J gene: TRBJ1-1; CDR3 DNA: TGTGCCAGCAGTTCTCCGGGGGACACTGAAGCTTTCTTT; CDR3 protein: CASSSPGDTEAFF
clone size: many; V gene: TRBV6-2/TRBV6-3; D gene: -; J gene: TRBJ1-2; CDR3 DNA: TGTGCCAGCACCAAGACAGGAAGCTATGGCTACACCTTC; CDR3 protein: CASTKTGSYGYTF
clone size: many; V gene: TRBV28; D gene: TRBD2; J gene: TRBJ2-1; CDR3 DNA: TGTGCCGCCCAGGCGGGCAGGAGCTTTGGCACCGCTCGCGCGGGGGGAAACAATGAGCAGTTCTTC; CDR3 protein: CAAQAGRSFGTARAGGNNEQFF
clone size: -; V gene: TRBV6-1; D gene: -; J gene: TRBJ2-1; CDR3 DNA: TGTGCCAGCAGTAAAACCGGGGTAGGTTTCAATGAGCAGTTCTTC; CDR3 protein: CASSKTGVGFNEQFF
clone size: -; V gene: TRBV12-3/TRBV12-4; D gene: -; J gene: TRBJ2-6; CDR3 DNA: TGTGCCAGCAGTCCTACCCGGACTGGGGCCAACGTCCTGACTTTC; CDR3 protein: CASSPTRTGANVLTF
clone size: -; V gene: TRBV6-1; D gene: -; J gene: TRBJ2-6; CDR3 DNA: TGTGCCAGCAGTGAAGTCAGATCTGGGGCCAACGTCCTGACTTTC; CDR3 protein: CASSEVRSGANVLTF
clone size: few; V gene: TRBV5-1; D gene: -; J gene: TRBJ1-3; CDR3 DNA: TGCGCCAGCAGCTTGGATGGATCCGGAAACACCATATATTTT; CDR3 protein: CASSLDGSGNTIYF
clone size: many; V gene: TRBV3-1; D gene: -; J gene: TRBJ2-1; CDR3 DNA: TGTGCCAGCAGTGCAAGCGGAAGGAATGAGCAGTTCTTC; CDR3 protein: CASSASGRNEQFF
clone size: few; V gene: TRBV4-2; D gene: TRBD1; J gene: TRBJ2-5; CDR3 DNA: TGTGCCAGCAGCCAGGACAGGGGCAAAGAGACCCAGTACTTC; CDR3 protein: CASSQDRGKETQYF
clone size: -; V gene: TRBV6-2/TRBV6-3; D gene: TRBD2; J gene: TRBJ2-1; CDR3 DNA: TGTGCCAGCAGTTACTTTGCGGGAGGGCCTGAGGATGAGCAGTTCTTC; CDR3 protein: CASSYFAGGPEDEQFF
clone size: -; V gene: TRBV3-1; D gene: -; J gene: TRBJ2-2; CDR3 DNA: TGTGCCAGCAGCCAAGAGTCGGGGACCTTAAGAAACACCGGGGAGCTGTTTTTT; CDR3 protein: CASSQESGTLRNTGELFF
clone size: -; V gene: TRBV6-5; D gene: -; J gene: TRBJ1-6; CDR3 DNA: TGTGCCAGCAGTTACTCTAGCGTGTCACTCTCACCCCTCCACTTT; CDR3 protein: CASSYSSVSLSPLHF
clone size: few; V gene: TRBV29-1; D gene: TRBD2; J gene: TRBJ2-1; CDR3 DNA: TGCAGCGTGGCCCTGACTAGCTTTGGCAATGAGCAGTTCTTC; CDR3 protein: CSVALTSFGNEQFF
clone size: many; V gene: TRBV3-1; D gene: -; J gene: TRBJ1-4; CDR3 DNA: TGTGCCAGCAGCCCGACAGTTCATAATGAAAAACTGTTTTTT; CDR3 protein: CASSPTVHNEKLFF
clone size: many; V gene: TRBV6-5; D gene: -; J gene: TRBJ2-5; CDR3 DNA: TGTGCCAGCAGTTACCAGAGGGGTCAAGAGACCCAGTACTTC; CDR3 protein: CASSYQRGQETQYF
clone size: many; V gene: TRBV12-3/TRBV12-4; D gene: -; J gene: TRBJ1-6; CDR3 DNA: TGTGCCAGCAGCATTACAGGGCTAAATTCACCCCTCCACTTT; CDR3 protein: CASSITGLNSPLHF
clone size: -; V gene: TRBV4-1; D gene: -; J gene: TRBJ1-6; CDR3 DNA: TGCGCCAGCAGCCAAGCGGGGCAGGGTACGAATTCACCCCTCCACTTT; CDR3 protein: CASSQAGQGTNSPLHF
clone size: -; V gene: TRBV15; D gene: -; J gene: TRBJ1-5; CDR3 DNA: TGTGCCACCAGCAGAGAATCACTCGAAGTTCTCATGGGGGGGGCCAATCAGCCCCAGCATTTT; CDR3 protein: CATSRESLEVLMGGANQPQHF
clone size: many; V gene: TRBV11-3; D gene: -; J gene: TRBJ2-1; CDR3 DNA: TGTGCCAGCAGCTTAGGGCCCTCGGATGAGCAGTTCTTC; CDR3 protein: CASSLGPSDEQFF
clone size: many; V gene: TRBV5-6; D gene: -; J gene: TRBJ1-1; CDR3 DNA: TGTGCCAGCAGCCTCGGGACGGCGATTAAAGCTTTCTTT; CDR3 protein: CASSLGTAIKAFF